These 29 T cell receptor beta chains were all obtained from the same sample, sequenced in a study of blood T cell repertoires in COVID-19. Clones were read by immunoSEQ multiplex PCR, and TCRdb kept only the in-frame ones, dropping some. This sample yields 150,000 to 200,000 clones, of which 80% are seen a single time; approximately 3% belongs to the top ten. The sequenced sample was PBMCs or T cells enriched from blood (not recorded which). Every receptor here comes from a woman aged 60-75 years who had recovered from COVID-19.

This clone was seen once. This chain joins TRBV5-4 and TRBJ1-5; D is unclear. The V end lost 0 bases, the J end lost 2 bases, and 3 bases lay between the germline ends. The CDR3 length is 13 residues. Germline V gene data show CDR1 as SGHNT and CDR2 as YYREEE (reference sequence). CDR3 DNA: TGTGCCAGCAGCTTGGAGCGCAATCAGCCCCAGCATTTT. Its protein product is CASSLERNQPQHF.

The chain couples TRBV4-1 to TRBJ2-3, with 9 positions matching TRBD2. The CDR3 spans 17 residues. CDR1 is MGHRA and CDR2 is YSYEKL in the germline V gene. Unmatched junction bases numbered 8, after V lost 1 base and J lost 3 bases. The CDR3 loop is CASSQGGIAGETDTQYF. The CDR3 DNA follows: TGCGCCAGCAGCCAAGGGGGAATAGCGGGGGAAACAGATACGCAGTATTTT.

The DNA of the CDR3 is TGTGCCAGCAGTACGACAGGGCGCTACGAGCAGTACTTC. Translating it yields CASSTTGRYEQYF. The J gene is TRBJ2-7, the V gene TRBV28; 7 positions match TRBD1. The CDR3 is 13 amino acids. Unmatched junction bases numbered 4, after V lost 5 bases and J lost 3 bases. Germline CDR1 MDHEN, CDR2 SYDVKM.

This chain connects TRBV27 to TRBJ1-4; 7 bases map to TRBD1. The germline V gene has CDR1 MNHEY and CDR2 SMNVEV (reference sequence). V gave up 6 bases and J gave up 12 bases; unmatched junction bases: 10. The CDR3 totals 13 residues. The CDR3 spells CASRTGLEGELFF. Here the CDR3 DNA reads TGTGCCAGCAGGACAGGGCTTGAGGGAGAACTGTTTTTT.

V and J are TRBV5-1 and TRBJ1-2; D gene uncertain. Trimming pared 0 bases from V and 6 bases from J, leaving 6 bases between. CDR3 length: 12 residues. Germline CDR1 is SGHRS and CDR2 is YFSETQ. CDR3 in DNA: TGCGCCAGCAGCTTGGACACTAATGGCTACACCTTC. The encoded protein is CASSLDTNGYTF.

The chain combines TRBV27 with TRBJ1-2; D is perhaps TRBD1 (6 bases). This CDR3 comprises 12 residues. Trimming took 5 bases from V and 4 from J, leaving 8 bases between them. The V gene's germline CDR1 is MNHEY and CDR2 SMNVEV (reference sequence). CDR3 residues: CASSTTGYGYTF. The CDR3 bases are TGTGCCAGCAGTACGACAGGCTATGGCTACACCTTC.

The chain recombines TRBV5-1 with TRBJ2-5; D possibly corresponds to TRBD2 (6 bases). CDR1 is SGHRS, CDR2 YFSETQ, per germline. The CDR3 runs 13 residues. Between the trimmed V and J ends, which lost 4 bases and 4 bases, there was a span of 11 bases. This CDR3 is CASSAGGGETQYF. CDR3 in DNA: TGCGCCAGCAGCGCCGGGGGAGGAGAGACCCAGTACTTC.

The V call is TRBV5-1, the J call TRBJ2-3; no definite D call. V lost 0 bases to trimming and J lost 3 bases, with 5 bases between them. CDR1 and CDR2 from the germline V gene are SGHRS and YFSETQ. The CDR3 loop spans 13 amino acids. The CDR3 loop is CASSLGPTDTQYF. CDR3 nucleotides: TGCGCCAGCAGCTTGGGGCCGACAGATACGCAGTATTTT.

This clone was seen once. The chain recombines TRBV30 with TRBJ2-1, with 9 nucleotides matching TRBD1. The CDR3 loop spans 13 amino acids. CDR1 is GTSNPN and CDR2 is SVGIG in the germline V gene (reference sequence). V shed 8 bases and J 9 bases; nucleotides not matched to a gene: 11. CDR3 residues: CAGGTGYMAEQFF. The CDR3 bases are TGTGCCGGAGGGACAGGGTATATGGCTGAGCAGTTCTTC. The full variable domain, in which reference TRBV30 and TRBJ2-1 provide the parts outside the CDR3, is SQTIHQWPATLVQPVGSPLSLECTVEGTSNPNLYWYRQAAGRGLQLLFYSVGIGQISSEVPQNLSASRPQDRQFILSSKKLLLSDSGFYLCAGGTGYMAEQFFGPGTRLTVL.

Only one count was recorded for this clone. This chain links TRBV24-1 with TRBJ2-3; 12 nucleotides line up with TRBD2. This CDR3 comprises 14 residues. V lost 10 bases to trimming and J lost 8 bases; unmatched junction nucleotides: 9. Per germline, CDR1 KGHDR and CDR2 SFDVKD. CDR3 residues: CATGTSGSSGTQYF. CDR3 nucleotides: TGTGCCACTGGGACTAGCGGGTCCTCGGGTACGCAGTATTTT.

The chain links TRBV18 to TRBJ2-5; possibly TRBD2 for D (5 bases). From germline, CDR1 is KGHSH and CDR2 LQKENI. The ends were cut back, 0 bases at V and 4 bases at J, with 18 bases in the middle. This CDR3 region has 17 residues. Written as DNA, the CDR3 is TGTGCCAGCTCACCACCGGGGAGCCAGAAGGGTCCAGAGACCCAGTACTTC. This sequence encodes CASSPPGSQKGPETQYF.

The V gene is TRBV19, the J gene TRBJ2-2; D possibly corresponds to TRBD2 (5 bases). Germline V CDR1 and CDR2: LNHDA, SQIVND (reference sequence). Trimming took off 5 bases at V and 7 bases at J, with 11 bases between the two ends. The CDR3 spans 13 residues. The CDR3 nucleotides are TGTGCCAGTAGTCTGACACGGGGCGGGGAGCTGTTTTTT. This gives the protein CASSLTRGGELFF. The entire variable domain, with the rest obtained from reference TRBV19 and TRBJ2-2, is as follows: DGGITQSPKYLFRKEGQNVTLSCEQNLNHDAMYWYRQDPGQGLRLIYYSQIVNDFQKGDIAEGYSVSREKKESFPLTVTSAQKNPTAFYLCASSLTRGGELFFGEGSRLTVL.

The chain links TRBV6-5 to TRBJ2-7; TRBD2 matches 10 bases. The CDR3 loop spans 15 amino acids. Trimming at V came to 5 bases and at J to 2 bases, leaving 6 bases not matched to a gene. CDR1 and CDR2 from the germline V gene are MNHEY and SVGAGI. The CDR3 coding sequence is TGTGCCAGCAGTCGGCTAGCGGGGGAACCCTACGAGCAGTACTTC. Protein: CASSRLAGEPYEQYF.

This chain connects TRBV2 to TRBJ2-5, with 10 bases lining up with TRBD1. The J segment lost 5 bases and the V segment lost 7 bases, leaving 4 bases of the junction unmatched. In germline, CDR1 is SNHLY, CDR2 FYNNEI. The CDR3 contains 13 residues. CDR3 sequence reads: CASTRDRGETQYF. The DNA of the CDR3 is TGTGCCAGCACCCGGGACAGGGGTGAGACCCAGTACTTC.

V gene TRBV2 combines with J gene TRBJ1-2, with TRBD1 as a possible D gene (6 bases). The germline V and J ends were trimmed by 0 bases and 6 bases, with 17 bases remaining between them. The CDR3 is 16 residues long. CDR1 and CDR2 (germline): SNHLY, FYNNEI. The CDR3 DNA reads TGTGCCAGCAGTGAAGCTAGCACAGGGCAGGGGAATGGCTACACCTTC. Translating it yields CASSEASTGQGNGYTF.

The chain employs TRBV6-2 or TRBV6-3 and TRBJ2-7; D remains ambiguous. The germline V gene encodes CDR1 MNHEY and CDR2 SVGEGT. The CDR3 covers 12 residues. The ends were cut back, 2 bases at V and 3 bases at J, with 5 bases in the middle. This chain's CDR3 is CASSYPGYEQYF. The CDR3 DNA reads as TGTGCCAGCAGTTACCCCGGCTACGAGCAGTACTTC.

The chain uses TRBV5-1 and TRBJ1-4, with D maybe TRBD1 (5 bases). Looked up from germline, CDR1 is SGHRS and CDR2 is YFSETQ. CDR3 size: 14 residues. Trimming shortened V by 0 bases and J by 4 bases, and 7 bases separated the two germline ends. CDR3 sequence (DNA): TGCGCCAGCAGCTTGGGACAGCTTAATGAAAAACTGTTTTTT. Residues: CASSLGQLNEKLFF.

This clone was counted between two and nine times. The junction does not match germline at one end; this may be a read error. The rearrangement links TRBV6-2 or TRBV6-3 to TRBJ1-2; D remains ambiguous. Per germline, CDR1 MNHEY and CDR2 SVGEGT. The CDR3 has 15 amino acids. CDR3 DNA: TGTGCCAGCAGTTACTCGTTTACGGGTAACAATGGCTACACCTTC. It translates to CASSYSFTGNNGYTF.

This clone turned up a few times. In DNA form, the CDR3 reads TGTGCCAGCAGCTTAGGTCCGGGGGGGTATGAGCAGTACTTC. This encodes CASSLGPGGYEQYF. The chain employs TRBV13 and TRBJ2-7; 8 bases fit TRBD2. This CDR3 has 14 residues. Germline V gives CDR1 PRHDT, CDR2 FYEKMQ (reference sequence). The V and J ends lost 0 bases and 7 bases, in that order; junction bases with no gene match: 5.

A remark on this clone: Other nucleotide sequences from this sample produce the same CDR3. The V and J genes are TRBV7-2 and TRBJ1-6; 7 nucleotides agree with TRBD1. Trimming cost V 5 bases and J 7 bases; bases outside gene matches: 5. The CDR3 is made up of 14 amino acids. Germline V gene data show CDR1 as SGHTA and CDR2 as FQGNSA. The CDR3 here is CASSQDRLNSPLHF. The CDR3 nucleotides read TGTGCCAGCAGCCAGGACAGGTTGAATTCACCCCTCCACTTT.

The sample holds a few counts of this clone. The chain has TRBV6-5 and TRBJ2-3; no clear D. The CDR3 contains 13 residues. Germline loops: CDR1 MNHEY, CDR2 SVGAGI. Trimming removed 2 bases at V and 2 bases at J, with 5 bases between. The CDR3 sequence: CASSYTDTDTQYF. The CDR3 nucleotides are TGTGCCAGCAGTTACACAGACACAGATACGCAGTATTTT.

The rearrangement uses TRBV5-1 and TRBJ2-1; 10 nucleotides line up with TRBD1. The CDR3 spans 16 residues. The germline gives CDR1 SGHRS, CDR2 YFSETQ. V lost 0 bases to trimming and J lost 5 bases; unmatched junction nucleotides: 5. The CDR3 region is CASSLVAGQGNNEQFF. The CDR3 DNA reads TGCGCCAGCAGCTTGGTAGCGGGACAGGGGAACAATGAGCAGTTCTTC. The whole variable domain, remainder taken from reference TRBV5-1 and TRBJ2-1, is KAGVTQTPRYLIKTRGQQVTLSCSPISGHRSVSWYQQTPGQGLQFLFEYFSETQRNKGNFPGRFSGRQFSNSRSEMNVSTLELGDSALYLCASSLVAGQGNNEQFFGPGTRLTVL.

This chain uses TRBV2 with TRBJ2-3; 11 nucleotides line up with TRBD2. Germline V lookup: CDR1 SNHLY, CDR2 FYNNEI. This CDR3 region has 15 residues. With V trimmed by 0 bases and J by 5 bases, 1 base remained unmatched. This chain's CDR3 is CASSEALAGEDTQYF. In nucleotides, the CDR3 is TGTGCCAGCAGTGAAGCACTAGCGGGGGAAGATACGCAGTATTTT.

This CDR3 is CASSLFSEGEETQYF. The DNA of the CDR3 is TGTGCCAGCAGTTTGTTTAGTGAGGGCGAGGAGACCCAGTACTTC. The genes are TRBV6-2 or TRBV6-3 and TRBJ2-5; D is possibly TRBD2 (5 bases). Germline V gives CDR1 MNHEY, CDR2 SVGEGT. There are 15 residues in the CDR3. V lost 4 bases, J lost 5 bases, and 17 bases lay in between.

The chain is built from TRBV29-1 and TRBJ2-7, with D possibly matching TRBD2 (6 bases). Per the germline V gene, CDR1 is SQVTM and CDR2 is ANQGSEA. The CDR3 is made up of 14 amino acids. Trimming took off 3 bases at V and 3 bases at J, with 15 bases between the two ends. The CDR3 coding sequence is TGCAGCGTTGACGGGGGACCGAGCGACTACGAGCAGTACTTC. Residues: CSVDGGPSDYEQYF.

The rearrangement links TRBV19 to TRBJ1-6; D uncertain. V dropped 3 bases and J dropped 5 bases, with 8 bases sitting between them. Germline CDR1 LNHDA, CDR2 SQIVND (reference sequence). The CDR3 totals 14 residues. The CDR3 loop is CASSIRTDNSPLHF. For the CDR3, the DNA is TGTGCCAGTAGTATTCGGACTGATAATTCACCCCTCCACTTT.

This chain connects TRBV20-1 to TRBJ2-3; D is undetermined. Germline V gene data show CDR1 as DFQATT and CDR2 as SNEGSKA (reference sequence). The CDR3 has 11 amino acids. The V end was cut by 3 bases, the J end by 3 bases, with 4 bases between. The CDR3 sequence: CSARETDTQYF. For the CDR3, the DNA is TGCAGTGCTAGGGAGACAGATACGCAGTATTTT.

The J gene is TRBJ2-6, the V gene TRBV6-5, with D tentatively TRBD2 (6 bases). The CDR3 loop spans 15 amino acids. Trimming left V 4 bases short and J 2 bases short, with 9 bases between. Germline-derived CDR1 and CDR2 are MNHEY and SVGAGI. The CDR3 sequence: CASSWRETGANVLTF. The CDR3 bases are TGTGCCAGCAGTTGGAGGGAGACTGGGGCCAACGTCCTGACTTTC.

This chain links TRBV24-1 with TRBJ1-3; D remains unclear. The V end lost 1 base, the J end lost 10 bases, and 7 bases lay between the germline ends. The CDR3 is made up of 12 amino acids. Germline CDR1 KGHDR, CDR2 SFDVKD. The CDR3 loop is CATSDFRGTIYF. Here the CDR3 DNA reads TGTGCCACCAGTGATTTCCGGGGAACCATATATTTT.